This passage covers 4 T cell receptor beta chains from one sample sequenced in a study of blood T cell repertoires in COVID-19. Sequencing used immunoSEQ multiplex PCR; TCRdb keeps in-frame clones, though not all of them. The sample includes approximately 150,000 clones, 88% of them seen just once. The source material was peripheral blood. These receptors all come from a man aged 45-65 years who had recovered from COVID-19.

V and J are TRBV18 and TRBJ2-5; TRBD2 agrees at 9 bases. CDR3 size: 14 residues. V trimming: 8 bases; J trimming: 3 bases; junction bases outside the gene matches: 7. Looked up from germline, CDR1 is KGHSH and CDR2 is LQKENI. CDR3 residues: CASRPAGGKETQYF. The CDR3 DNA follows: TGTGCCAGCCGCCCGGCGGGGGGGAAAGAGACCCAGTACTTC.

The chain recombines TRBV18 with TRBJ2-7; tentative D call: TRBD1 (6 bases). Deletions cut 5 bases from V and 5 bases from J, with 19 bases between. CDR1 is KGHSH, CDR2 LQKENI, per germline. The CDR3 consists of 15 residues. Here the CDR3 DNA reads TGTGCCAGCTCAGACCAAGCAGGGGTCCCCCACGAGCAGTACTTC. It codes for CASSDQAGVPHEQYF.

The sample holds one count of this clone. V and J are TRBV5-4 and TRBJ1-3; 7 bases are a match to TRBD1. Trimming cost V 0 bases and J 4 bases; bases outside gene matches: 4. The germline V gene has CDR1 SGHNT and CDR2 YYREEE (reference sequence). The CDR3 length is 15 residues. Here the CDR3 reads CASSLEGARGNTIYF. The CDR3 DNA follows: TGTGCCAGCAGCTTGGAGGGGGCGAGGGGAAACACCATATATTTT.

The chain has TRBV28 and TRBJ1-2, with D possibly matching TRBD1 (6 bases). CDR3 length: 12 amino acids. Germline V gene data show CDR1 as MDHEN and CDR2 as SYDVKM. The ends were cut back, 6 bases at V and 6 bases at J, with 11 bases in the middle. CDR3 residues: CASRGAGNGYTF. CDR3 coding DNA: TGTGCCAGCAGGGGGGCAGGGAATGGCTACACCTTC.